These 3 T cell receptor beta chains were all obtained from the same sample, sequenced in a study of control samples from healthy donors and cancer patients. TCRdb keeps only in-frame clones here, not all; method: immunoSEQ multiplex PCR. The sample lists about 150,000 clones, 93% occurring once. Sequences were obtained from blood. These TCRs come from a man aged 18 to 29 in good health.

This chain links TRBV5-6 with TRBJ2-2; tentatively, D is TRBD2 (5 bases). Germline V lookup: CDR1 SGHDT, CDR2 YYEEEE. The CDR3 is 15 amino acids. Trimming pared 4 bases from V and 1 base from J, leaving 11 bases between. CDR3 protein: CASSPVSGNTGELFF. In nucleotides, the CDR3 is TGTGCCAGCAGCCCCGTCAGCGGGAACACCGGGGAGCTGTTTTTT.

The genes are TRBV19 and TRBJ1-2; TRBD1 aligns across 8 bases. V lost 4 bases, J lost 8 bases, and 9 bases stayed unmatched. The CDR3 runs to 14 residues. Germline CDR1 LNHDA, CDR2 SQIVND (reference sequence). CDR3 sequence: CASSKGQGTGGYTF. The CDR3 coding sequence is TGTGCCAGTAGTAAAGGACAGGGAACGGGAGGCTACACCTTC.

The chain recombines TRBV3-1 (or the pseudogene TRBV3-2) with TRBJ2-2; D is possibly TRBD1 (6 bases). Trimming shortened V by 5 bases and J by 0 bases, and 10 bases separated the two germline ends. CDR1 is LGHDT, CDR2 YNNKEL, per germline (reference sequence). The CDR3 has 15 amino acids. For the CDR3, the DNA is TGTGCCAGCAGCACGGGACACCCGAACACCGGGGAGCTGTTTTTT. Translation gives CASSTGHPNTGELFF.